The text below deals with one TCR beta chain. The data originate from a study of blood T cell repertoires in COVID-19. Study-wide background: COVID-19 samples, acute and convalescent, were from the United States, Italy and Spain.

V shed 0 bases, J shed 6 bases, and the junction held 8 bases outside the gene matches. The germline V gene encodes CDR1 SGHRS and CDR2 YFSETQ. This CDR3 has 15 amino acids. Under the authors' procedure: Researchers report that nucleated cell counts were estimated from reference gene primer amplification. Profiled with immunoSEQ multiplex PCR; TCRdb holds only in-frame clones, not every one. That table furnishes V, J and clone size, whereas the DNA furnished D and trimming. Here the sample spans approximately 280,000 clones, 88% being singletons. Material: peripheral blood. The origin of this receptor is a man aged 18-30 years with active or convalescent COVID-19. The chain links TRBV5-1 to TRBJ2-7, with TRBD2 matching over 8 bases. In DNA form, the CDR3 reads TGCGCCAGCAGCTTGGCAGCGGGAGAAAAGGCCGAGCAGTACTTC. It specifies CASSLAAGEKAEQYF. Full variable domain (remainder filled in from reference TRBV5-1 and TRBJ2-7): KAGVTQTPRYLIKTRGQQVTLSCSPISGHRSVSWYQQTPGQGLQFLFEYFSETQRNKGNFPGRFSGRQFSNSRSEMNVSTLELGDSALYLCASSLAAGEKAEQYFGPGTRLTVT.